This T cell receptor (beta chain) is from a study of Graves' ophthalmopathy and Graves' hyperthyroidism. Overall study findings and caveats: Prediction of ophthalmopathy progression reached 70.59% sensitivity and 72% to 80% specificity.

This clonotype was seen a handful of times. Its target is not known. A diagnosis was made from clinical symptoms together with serum thyroxine, TRAb, thyroid ultrasound and orbital computed tomography. The study amplified TCR beta CDR3 regions using RNA transcripts. First-round RT-PCR with HTBI primers preceded a second-round multiplex PCR. TCRdb itself ran the multiplex PCR reads through MiXCR, one entry per CDR3 protein. The sample has over a million distinct CDR3 sequences, 35% to 40% seen once. Trimming left V 8 bases short and J 2 bases short, with 12 bases between. This CDR3 spans 13 amino acids. Germline-derived CDR1 and CDR2 are MNHEY and SMNVEV (reference sequence).

The gene calls are TRBV27 and TRBJ2-5; D is unresolved. This receptor was obtained from an adult man with Graves' hyperthyroidism. The material sequenced was peripheral blood or thyroid tissue (not recorded which). CDR3 sequence (DNA): TGTGCCAGCTCCATTAAGCGTCAAGAGACCCAGTACTTC. This gives the protein CASSIKRQETQYF.